This TCR beta chain appears in the sequencing data of a study of T cell responses to AZD1222 COVID-19 vaccine. CDR3 size: 16 residues. V lost 0 bases to trimming and J lost 6 bases, with 15 bases between them. Germline lookup yields CDR1 LGHDT and CDR2 YNNKEL (reference sequence). Clones were read by immunoSEQ multiplex PCR, and TCRdb kept only the in-frame ones, dropping some. The sample lists 150,000 or so clones; about 87% were seen once. The sequenced sample was peripheral blood, obtained 28 days after the second AZD1222 dose. The clonotype comes from an adult who received the AZD1222 COVID-19 vaccine. The rearrangement uses TRBV3-1 (or the pseudogene TRBV3-2) and TRBJ1-5; no definite D call. CDR3 DNA sequence: TGTGCCAGCAGCCAAGAAACCATAAGAGGGCCTCAGCCCCAGCATTTT. Its protein product is CASSQETIRGPQPQHF.